In its sample, the clone carrying this TCR beta chain was seen many times. Its antigen remains unidentified. V dropped 0 bases and J dropped 5 bases, with 4 bases sitting between them. CDR1 is ENHRY and CDR2 is SYGVKD in the germline V gene. There are 12 residues in the CDR3. During its preparation, the TCRbeta library received unique molecular identifiers. Via MiXCR, TCRdb re-called the PCR reads, giving one row per CDR3 protein. The table shows 250,000 to 300,000 distinct CDR3 sequences, with over 9.5% occurring only once. This entry belongs to a study of T-cell reconstitution after alpha-beta-depleted transplantation in children. Whole-study results and caveats: Roughly two months post-transplant, alpha-beta T cells reportedly originated from several hundred graft clones that had expanded. Diversity and T-cell counts at one year after transplant derived mostly from new T cells.

The TCR originated in a boy younger than two with acute myeloid leukemia, due to receive a stem cell transplant. Sequenced here: PBMCs, sampled before TCRalphabeta/CD19-depleted stem cell transplant. The rearrangement uses TRBV10-3 and TRBJ2-5; no firm D call. The chain's CDR3 is CAISESWETQYF. The CDR3 region has the DNA TGTGCCATCAGTGAGTCTTGGGAGACCCAGTACTTC.